The entry below gives a single TCR beta chain sequence along with its context. Trimming shortened V by 0 bases and J by 5 bases, and 8 bases separated the two germline ends. Per germline, CDR1 LGHNA and CDR2 YSLEER. The CDR3 loop spans 14 amino acids. With 60 Vbeta and 13 Jbeta primers, the PCR was carried out. Some clones are missing from TCRdb's copy, which holds only in-frame ones; the method was immunoSEQ multiplex PCR. The table records around 180,000 clones, approximately 84% of them present only once. The data stem from a study of cytomegalovirus exposure and HLA in healthy donors. Sample: PBMCs. The clonotype originates from a woman in her thirties in good health and CMV-seropositive. The chain employs TRBV4-3 and TRBJ2-1; D gene ambiguous. Here the CDR3 reads CASSQDYVDNEQFF. Here the CDR3 DNA reads TGCGCCAGCAGCCAAGATTACGTAGACAATGAGCAGTTCTTC.